This entry lists 31 T cell receptor beta chains sequenced from one sample in a study of CD8 T cells in ankylosing spondylitis. For these TCRs, the target antigens are not known. Study-wide points: Ankylosing spondylitis blood seemed to carry a telltale TCR beta motif made of under ten highly homologous variants.

Via MiXCR, TCRdb re-called the 5' RACE reads, giving one row per CDR3 protein. The repertoire holds a few hundred thousand distinct CDR3 sequences, with about 7% as singletons. Sequenced: blood, either unsorted or a sorted T cell fraction (not recorded which). The receptors derive from a male donor with ankylosing spondylitis.

V and J are TRBV29-1 and TRBJ1-1, with TRBD1 identical over 7 bases. Germline V gene sequence: CDR1 SQVTM, CDR2 ANQGSEA. This CDR3 has 14 amino acids. The V and J ends lost 1 base and 0 bases, in that order; junction bases with no gene match: 2. The CDR3 here is CSVEGGQLNTEAFF. DNA for the CDR3: TGCAGCGTTGAAGGGGGACAGTTGAACACTGAAGCTTTCTTT.

This clonotype was detected ten times or more. V gene TRBV7-9 combines with J gene TRBJ2-1; D call uncertain. Deletions cut 1 base from V and 10 bases from J, with 8 bases between. Germline V gene sequence: CDR1 SEHNR, CDR2 FQNEAQ (reference sequence). The CDR3 runs to 12 residues. CDR3 bases: TGTGCCAGCAGCTTAGACTGGGTCGAGCAGTTCTTC. This codes for CASSLDWVEQFF.

This clonotype appeared a few times. V usage is TRBV28 and J usage is TRBJ2-1; no reliable D call. The CDR3 contains 18 residues. V was trimmed by 1 base and J by 2 bases, leaving 18 bases between them. Germline V gene data show CDR1 as MDHEN and CDR2 as SYDVKM. CDR3 in DNA: TGTGCCAGCAGTTTATCCTCTTCTACAAATCTTCCCTACAATGAGCAGTTCTTC. Translated, it gives CASSLSSSTNLPYNEQFF.

This clonotype was found many times. In nucleotides, the CDR3 is TGTGCCAGTAGTATGTACAATGAGCAGTTCTTC. Residues: CASSMYNEQFF. J is TRBJ2-1 and V is TRBV19; no definite D call. The germline V gene encodes CDR1 LNHDA and CDR2 SQIVND (reference sequence). There are 11 residues in the CDR3. Trimming removed 3 bases at V and 4 bases at J, with 1 base between.

The chain couples TRBV20-1 to TRBJ2-7; no reliable D call. Trimming took off 6 bases at V and 7 bases at J, with 13 bases between the two ends. The CDR3 runs 11 residues. The germline V gene has CDR1 DFQATT and CDR2 SNEGSKA (reference sequence). The CDR3 coding sequence is TGCAGTGCCCCGAACCTGAGGGAGCAGTACTTC. Amino acid sequence: CSAPNLREQYF.

This clonotype was detected many times. The chain employs TRBV9 and TRBJ1-5, with a possible D match to TRBD1 (6 bases). Germline assignment: CDR1 SGDLS and CDR2 YYNGEE. V lost 2 bases and J lost 0, with 9 bases in between. The CDR3 contains 15 residues. The CDR3 region is CASSVGQNSNQPQHF. The CDR3 DNA sequence: TGTGCCAGCAGCGTCGGACAGAATAGCAATCAGCCCCAGCATTTT.

This clonotype was seen more than once but under ten times. CDR3 amino acids: CASSFSYGLADNEQFF. In DNA form, the CDR3 reads TGTGCCAGCAGCTTTAGCTATGGACTAGCGGACAATGAGCAGTTCTTC. The V and J genes are TRBV11-2 and TRBJ2-1; TRBD2 matches 10 bases. The V and J ends lost 3 bases and 5 bases, in that order; junction bases with no gene match: 7. The length of the CDR3 is 16 residues. CDR1 and CDR2 (germline): SGHAT, FQNNGV.

This clonotype was found many times. The rearrangement joins TRBV12-3 or TRBV12-4 to TRBJ2-7, with 10 bases identical to TRBD2. The CDR3 is made up of 15 amino acids. Germline trimming cut 9 bases from V and 5 bases from J; bases unmatched to any gene: 13. This CDR3 is CASSPFLAGAHEQYF. CDR3 in DNA: TGTGCCAGTTCTCCCTTCCTAGCGGGAGCTCACGAGCAGTACTTC.

This clonotype was counted only a few times. The V and J genes are TRBV10-2 and TRBJ2-2; a weak D match, TRBD2 (6 bases). The length of the CDR3 is 15 residues. Germline V gene sequence: CDR1 WSHSY, CDR2 SAAADI. V was shortened by 11 bases and J by 2 bases, with 18 bases between the two germline ends. CDR3: CAARQGTLNTGELFF. As DNA, the CDR3 is TGCGCCGCGCGCCAAGGGACTCTTAACACCGGGGAGCTGTTTTTT.

This clonotype appeared many times. The chain is built from TRBV24-1 and TRBJ2-1, with unresolved D. This CDR3 contains 15 residues. V was shortened by 7 bases and J by 0 bases, with 12 bases between the two germline ends. CDR1 and CDR2 (germline): KGHDR, SFDVKD. The CDR3 region is CATSSAADSYNEQFF. CDR3 DNA sequence: TGTGCCACCAGCTCGGCGGCCGACTCCTACAATGAGCAGTTCTTC.

This clonotype has ten or more counts. The rearrangement joins TRBV6-4 to TRBJ2-5; the match to TRBD2 covers 7 bases. The CDR3 runs to 13 residues. V was clipped by 3 bases and J by 3 bases; unmatched bases: 1. CDR1 and CDR2 (germline): MRHNA, SNTAGT. CDR3 DNA sequence: TGTGCCAGCAGTGAACGGGAGGAAGAGACCCAGTACTTC. As protein: CASSEREEETQYF.

V usage is TRBV21-1 and J usage is TRBJ2-2; the table's D call TRBD1 went unverified against the DNA. TRBV21-1 constitutes a pseudogene. The CDR3 runs to 16 residues. CDR3 loop: CASPPKKGWYTGELFF. In DNA, the CDR3 is TGTGCCAGCCCCCCTAAGAAGGGTTGGTACACCGGGGAGCTGTTTTTT.

This clonotype appeared many times. The V and J genes are TRBV24-1 and TRBJ2-2, with 7 bases lining up with TRBD1. CDR1 is KGHDR and CDR2 is SFDVKD in the germline V gene. The CDR3 spans 16 residues. With 3 bases clipped from V and 5 bases from J, the junction kept 8 bases outside the gene matches. This CDR3 is CATSDSRQGRTGELFF. CDR3 bases: TGTGCCACCAGTGATAGCCGACAGGGAAGGACCGGGGAGCTGTTTTTT.

This clonotype was counted ten times or more. V is TRBV29-1 and J is TRBJ2-1; 9 nucleotides match TRBD1. CDR3 length: 15 amino acids. CDR1 is SQVTM and CDR2 is ANQGSEA in the germline V gene. V lost 1 base to trimming and J lost 2 bases; unmatched junction nucleotides: 3. For the CDR3, the DNA is TGCAGCGTTGAAGGGGACAGGGTGGCCTACAATGAGCAGTTCTTC. It encodes CSVEGDRVAYNEQFF.

This clonotype has only a few counts. The chain has TRBV27 and TRBJ2-1; 9 bases map to TRBD1. Germline CDR1 is MNHEY and CDR2 is SMNVEV (reference sequence). The CDR3 runs 15 residues. The V segment lost 6 bases and the J segment 7 bases; nucleotides outside the gene matches: 10. Here the CDR3 reads CASRHVGTGKNEQFF. CDR3 nucleotides: TGTGCCAGCAGGCATGTCGGGACAGGGAAGAATGAGCAGTTCTTC.

This clonotype was recorded at least ten times. J is TRBJ2-3 and V is TRBV7-8; 8 bases align to TRBD1. CDR1 is SGHVS and CDR2 is FQNEAQ in the germline V gene. With V trimmed by 1 base and J by 1 base, 10 bases remained unmatched. The CDR3 totals 18 residues. CDR3 sequence reads: CASSLDRGTYLGTDTQYF. The DNA for the CDR3 is TGTGCCAGCAGCTTAGACAGGGGGACTTACCTCGGCACAGATACGCAGTATTTT.

The V and J genes are TRBV4-3 and TRBJ2-3, with D perhaps TRBD2 (5 bases). The V end was cut by 1 base, the J end by 0 bases, with 11 bases between. CDR3 size: 16 residues. The V gene's germline CDR1 is LGHNA and CDR2 YSLEER. The chain's CDR3 is CASSQGSRTSTDTQYF. The CDR3 region has the DNA TGCGCCAGCAGCCAAGGCTCCAGGACTAGCACAGATACGCAGTATTTT.

This clonotype was picked up many times. The V call is TRBV29-1, the J call TRBJ2-1; D is perhaps TRBD2 (5 bases). V lost 6 bases to trimming and J lost 0 bases, with 12 bases between them. Germline loops: CDR1 SQVTM, CDR2 ANQGSEA. This CDR3 comprises 14 residues. The CDR3 DNA reads as TGCAGCGTGGAATATGGGAGCTCCTACAATGAGCAGTTCTTC. As protein: CSVEYGSSYNEQFF.

This clonotype was seen more than once but under ten times. The chain combines TRBV7-9 with TRBJ2-1; 7 bases match TRBD1. Germline lookup yields CDR1 SEHNR and CDR2 FQNEAQ (reference sequence). This CDR3 contains 15 residues. V lost 4 bases to trimming and J lost 4 bases; unmatched junction nucleotides: 7. DNA for the CDR3: TGTGCCAGCAGCTCACCGGGACAGTCGTACAATGAGCAGTTCTTC. Translation: CASSSPGQSYNEQFF. The full variable domain, in which reference TRBV7-9 and TRBJ2-1 provide the parts outside the CDR3, is DTGVSQNPRHKITKRGQNVTFRCDPISEHNRLYWYRQTLGQGPEFLTYFQNEAQLEKSRLLSDRFSAERPKGSFSTLEIQRTEQGDSAMYLCASSSPGQSYNEQFFGPGTRLTVL.

This clonotype occurred many times. The chain is built from TRBV21-1 and TRBJ1-1. TRBV21-1 is labeled a pseudogene. This CDR3 comprises 16 residues. CDR3 sequence reads: CASSKAVFGLNTEAFF. As DNA, the CDR3 is TGTGCCAGCAGCAAAGCGGTGTTTGGGTTGAACACTGAAGCTTTCTTT.

This clonotype was recorded at least ten times. Germline and junction disagree at one end, which may indicate a read error. V usage is TRBV12-3 or TRBV12-4 and J usage is TRBJ1-1; no firm D call. There are 13 residues in the CDR3. The CDR3 loop reads CASSLGPNTEAFF. The CDR3 DNA reads TGTGCCAGCAGCTTAGGGCCGAACACTGAAGCTTTCTTT.

This clonotype was found many times. V usage is TRBV29-1 and J usage is TRBJ2-2; D not certain. The germline V and J ends were trimmed by 4 bases and 4 bases, with 10 bases remaining between them. The CDR3 contains 13 residues. The germline CDR1 and CDR2 sequences are SQVTM and ANQGSEA. The CDR3: CSVVEGSTGELFF. Written as DNA, the CDR3 is TGCAGCGTTGTAGAAGGAAGCACCGGGGAGCTGTTTTTT.

This clonotype was seen a handful of times. The gene calls are TRBV11-2 and TRBJ2-1; D is unclear. V was trimmed by 4 bases and J by 0 bases, leaving 13 bases between them. From germline, CDR1 is SGHAT and CDR2 FQNNGV. CDR3 size: 16 residues. The CDR3 is CASSSGPLSSYNEQFF. CDR3 nucleotides: TGTGCCAGCAGCTCTGGACCGCTTAGCTCCTACAATGAGCAGTTCTTC. The complete variable domain, with remaining parts taken from reference TRBV11-2 and TRBJ2-1, reads EAGVAQSPRYKIIEKRQSVAFWCNPISGHATLYWYQQILGQGPKLLIQFQNNGVVDDSQLPKDRFSAERLKGVDSTLKIQPAKLEDSAVYLCASSSGPLSSYNEQFFGPGTRLTVL.

This clonotype was recorded a few times. The rearrangement uses TRBV7-8 and TRBJ1-4, with D unresolved. Looked up from germline, CDR1 is SGHVS and CDR2 is FQNEAQ. Trimming took 2 bases from V and 3 from J, leaving 16 bases between them. The CDR3 is 17 residues long. The DNA of the CDR3 is TGTGCCAGCAGCTTAATCTTCGTGGGATCTCCTAATGAAAAACTGTTTTTT. Its translation: CASSLIFVGSPNEKLFF.

As concerns this clonotype: A read error may explain this, as a much larger clone is one base away. This chain links TRBV7-9 with TRBJ2-3, with D perhaps matching TRBD1 (6 bases). Trimming left V 4 bases short and J 6 bases short, with 20 bases between. The germline CDR1 and CDR2 sequences are SEHNR and FQNEAQ (reference sequence). CDR3 length equals 16 residues. The CDR3 sequence: CASSSRQVQDWDTQYF. The CDR3 DNA follows: TGTGCCAGCAGCTCGAGACAGGTCCAGGATTGGGATACGCAGTATTTT.

In this sample, this clonotype turned up many times. The germline gene is not matched at one end of the junction; a read error may be the cause. V and J are TRBV7-9 and TRBJ2-5, with a possible D match to TRBD2 (5 bases). CDR3 length: 14 amino acids. Germline CDR1 SEHNR, CDR2 FQNEAQ (reference sequence). The CDR3 DNA sequence: TGTGCCAGCAGCCCCGTGAGGGCCCAAGAGTCCCAGTACTTC. It encodes CASSPVRAQESQYF.

This clonotype has a count of ten or more. The rearrangement uses TRBV7-9 and TRBJ1-5; D is unresolved. Germline-derived CDR1 and CDR2 are SEHNR and FQNEAQ (reference sequence). Trimming took off 5 bases at V and 1 base at J, with 9 bases between the two ends. CDR3 size: 14 residues. This chain's CDR3 is CASSLAQSNQPQHF. In nucleotides, the CDR3 is TGTGCCAGCAGCCTGGCACAGAGCAATCAGCCCCAGCATTTT.

About this clonotype: At one of its ends the junction is not consistent with the germline gene, which may arise from a read error. CDR3 protein: CASNEGGGPYEQYF. Written as DNA, the CDR3 is TGTGCCAGCAATGAAGGTGGGGGCCCCTACGAGCAGTACTTC. The V call is TRBV6-1, the J call TRBJ2-7; D might be TRBD1 (6 bases). The CDR3 extends over 14 amino acids. Germline CDR1 and CDR2: MNHNS and SASEGT.

The chain joins TRBV14 to TRBJ2-7; no firm D call. Germline-derived CDR1 and CDR2 are SGHDN and FVKESK. The CDR3 spans 12 residues. The V and J ends lost 1 base and 6 bases respectively, with 7 bases between them. The CDR3 is CASSQGPGEQYF. CDR3 coding DNA: TGTGCCAGCAGCCAAGGTCCCGGCGAGCAGTACTTC.

In regard to this clonotype: This may be a read error, as it is one base from a much larger clone. The CDR3: CASSEEGGGLLPDTQYF. DNA of the CDR3: TGTGCCAGCAGTGAAGAAGGCGGGGGGTTACTCCCGGATACGCAGTATTTT. The chain joins TRBV2 to TRBJ2-3; 8 positions match TRBD2. In germline, CDR1 is SNHLY, CDR2 FYNNEI. The V gene end was trimmed by 1 base and the J gene end by 6 bases; junction bases not matched to a gene: 12. The CDR3 is 17 residues long.

This clonotype occurred many times. The J gene is TRBJ2-1, the V gene TRBV20-1, with D perhaps TRBD2 (5 bases). Germline CDR1 is DFQATT and CDR2 is SNEGSKA (reference sequence). V shed 3 bases and J shed 2 bases, with 14 bases lying between them. The CDR3 is 15 amino acids. CDR3 amino acids: CSARSFSAAYNEQFF. In DNA form, the CDR3 reads TGCAGTGCTAGGTCCTTTAGCGCGGCCTACAATGAGCAGTTCTTC.